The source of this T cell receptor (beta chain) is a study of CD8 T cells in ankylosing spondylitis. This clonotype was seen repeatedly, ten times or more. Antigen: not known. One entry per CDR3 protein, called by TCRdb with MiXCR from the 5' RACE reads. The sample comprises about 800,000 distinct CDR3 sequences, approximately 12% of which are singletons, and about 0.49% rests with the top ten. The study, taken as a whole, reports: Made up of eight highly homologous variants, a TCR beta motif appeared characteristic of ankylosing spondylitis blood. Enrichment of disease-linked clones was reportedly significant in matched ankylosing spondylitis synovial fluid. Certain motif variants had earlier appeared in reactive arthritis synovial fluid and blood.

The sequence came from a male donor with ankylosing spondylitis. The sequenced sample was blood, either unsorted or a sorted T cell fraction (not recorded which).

The CDR3 nucleotides read TGTGCCAGCAGTTTAATGGGTGCCGTCGAGCAGTACTTC. Its protein product is CASSLMGAVEQYF. The chain joins TRBV12-3 or TRBV12-4 to TRBJ2-7; no reliable D call. Trimming pared 2 bases from V and 6 bases from J, leaving 11 bases between. The CDR3 sequence is 13 residues long.